The rows below give T cell receptor beta chains drawn from one sample of a study of blood T cell repertoires in COVID-19. Libraries were prepared by immunoSEQ multiplex PCR; TCRdb keeps only in-frame clonotypes and omits some of them. The sample includes 120,000 to 150,000 clones, more than 80% of them seen just once. The sample comprised peripheral blood. The origin of the receptors is a human donor with acute or convalescent COVID-19. The donor label of this sample is uncertain. Both conserved end residues are part of each CDR3. Each record gives: D gene, V gene, clone size, J gene, CDR3 DNA, CDR3 protein. A D gene is named only where the DNA matches it firmly. A row's size may be missing; if present it is once, few, many or a size class.

TRBD1	TRBV3-1/TRBV3-2	NA	TRBJ1-3	TGTGCCAGCAGCCAAGGGAGACAGGGGTTTTCTGGAAACACCATATATTTT	CASSQGRQGFSGNTIYF
TRBD2	TRBV3-1/TRBV3-2	few	TRBJ2-1	TGTGCCAGCAGAGAGCGGGGGGCCGCCTACAATGAGCAGTTCTTC	CASRERGAAYNEQFF
NA	TRBV3-1/TRBV3-2	NA	TRBJ2-2	TGTGCCAGCAGCCAAGCGGGGGTGAACACCGGGGAGCTGTTTTTT	CASSQAGVNTGELFF
NA	TRBV3-1/TRBV3-2	NA	TRBJ1-1	TGTGCCAGCAGCCAATTAACAAACACTGAAGCTTTCTTT	CASSQLTNTEAFF
TRBD2	TRBV28	NA	TRBJ2-1	TGTGCCAGCAGTCTGAGACTAGCGGACAATGAGCAGTTCTTC	CASSLRLADNEQFF
NA	TRBV10-2	NA	TRBJ1-5	TGCGCCAGCAGTGAGTTTGGCAGGGTCATGGAGCCCCAGCATTTT	CASSEFGRVMEPQHF
TRBD1	TRBV30	few	TRBJ1-2	TGTGCCTGGAGTGTAGGGACAGGGGGCTATCGCGGCTACACCTTC	CAWSVGTGGYRGYTF
TRBD1	TRBV4-2	NA	TRBJ2-2	TGTGCCAGCAGCCAAGATGCAGGGGGCACCGGGGAGCTGTTTTTT	CASSQDAGGTGELFF
NA	TRBV14	NA	TRBJ1-2	TGTGCCAGCAGCCGAGCGGGGTATGGCTACACCTTC	CASSRAGYGYTF
TRBD1	TRBV7-9	NA	TRBJ2-2	TGTGCCAGCAGTCCCACCACCGGGACAGGGGGAGGAGGGGAGCTGTTTTTT	CASSPTTGTGGGGELFF
TRBD1	TRBV18	NA	TRBJ1-1	TGTGCCAGCCAGGGGGACAGGAACACTGAAGCTTTCTTT	CASQGDRNTEAFF
NA	TRBV18	NA	TRBJ2-7	TGTGCCAGCTCAGATTTCAGCTACGAGCAGTACTTC	CASSDFSYEQYF
TRBD1	TRBV6-6	few	TRBJ1-5	TGTGCCAGCAGTTACTCCGCACAGGGGGGACAGCCCCAGCATTTT	CASSYSAQGGQPQHF
TRBD1	TRBV19	NA	TRBJ1-4	TGTGCCACCGTGGGACAGGAGACCCAAAAACTGTTTTTT	CATVGQETQKLFF
NA	TRBV15	NA	TRBJ1-2	TGTGCCACCAGCCCCCACCGGGAAGTTGGCTACACCTTC	CATSPHREVGYTF
TRBD1	TRBV25-1	few	TRBJ1-2	TGTGCCAGCAGTGGATCCCTAGGACAGGGGGCGGATGGCTACACCTTC	CASSGSLGQGADGYTF
NA	TRBV5-1	few	TRBJ1-1	TGCGCCAGCAGCTTAGGGGGAACTAACACTGAAGCTTTCTTT	CASSLGGTNTEAFF
NA	TRBV7-8	few	TRBJ1-5	TGTGCCAGCAGCTCACAGGGCGGCAATCAGCCCCAGCATTTT	CASSSQGGNQPQHF
TRBD1	TRBV3-1/TRBV3-2	NA	TRBJ2-1	TGTGCCAGCAGCCAAGCAAGGGATAGGGGGCTGAGAGATGAGCAGTTCTTC	CASSQARDRGLRDEQFF
NA	TRBV5-1	NA	TRBJ1-4	TGCGCCAGCAGCTTGGGTGGTCTAGGTGAAAAACTGTTTTTT	CASSLGGLGEKLFF
TRBD2	TRBV27	NA	TRBJ2-1	TGTGCCAGCCACTTAGAGGGCGGGGGGGCGTCCTACAATGAGCAGTTCTTC	CASHLEGGGASYNEQFF
NA	TRBV2	NA	TRBJ2-5	TGTGCCAGCAGTGTATTACAGGGCGGAGAGACCCAGTACTTC	CASSVLQGGETQYF
NA	TRBV3-1/TRBV3-2	NA	TRBJ1-2	TGTGCCAGCAGCCAAGAGAGGGCGGCCAGGGGATGGGGCTACACCTTC	CASSQERAARGWGYTF
NA	TRBV5-1	NA	TRBJ1-5	TGCGCCAGCAGCTTTGCAGGGTACGATAGCAATCAGCCCCAGCATTTT	CASSFAGYDSNQPQHF
NA	TRBV20-1	NA	TRBJ1-1	TGCAGTGCGAGACAGAACACTGAAGCTTTCTTT	CSARQNTEAFF